What follows are 22 T cell receptor beta chains derived from one specimen sequenced in a study of T cell clusters in autoimmune cytopenias. Multiplex touch-down PCR amplified TRB using TRB-A and TRB-B pools in one tube. From the multiplex PCR reads, TCRdb lists one entry per CDR3 protein and no DNA. The repertoire table contains over 6,000 distinct CDR3 sequences. Each sample's input was around 270 ng genomic DNA, roughly 40,000 genome equivalents. A further study also used this sample, focusing on T cell repertoires in aging, cancer and after chemotherapy.

Material for sequencing was peripheral blood. These receptors originate from a human donor in good health.

The chain combines TRBV7-9 with TRBJ2-2; TCRdb proposes TRBD2, but this gene call is untestable without DNA. Looked up from germline, CDR1 is SEHNR and CDR2 is FQNEAQ (reference sequence). This CDR3 spans 13 amino acids. CDR3 residues: CASSLPPTGELFF.

The chain is built from TRBV6-5 and TRBJ1-4; the D call from TCRdb, TRBD1, cannot be confirmed without DNA. CDR3 size: 14 residues. In germline, CDR1 is MNHEY, CDR2 SVGAGI. CDR3 loop: CASNHRTGPEKLFF.

The genes are TRBV27 and TRBJ2-2; lacking DNA, the TRBD2 call made by TCRdb goes unchecked. The CDR3 totals 15 residues. Germline V gene sequence: CDR1 MNHEY, CDR2 SMNVEV (reference sequence). CDR3 region: CASSPRGGKVGELFF.

The chain is built from TRBV10-3 and TRBJ2-5. This CDR3 has 13 residues. The V gene's germline CDR1 is ENHRY and CDR2 SYGVKD. The CDR3 sequence is CAISNTPRETQYF.

CDR3 region: CASSFRDSYKQFF. The chain joins TRBV27 to TRBJ2-1; TCRdb calls TRBD1, which cannot be checked without DNA. The CDR3 length is 13 residues. Germline CDR1 is MNHEY and CDR2 is SMNVEV (reference sequence).

The chain is built from TRBV19 and TRBJ2-7; TCRdb indicates TRBD1, and absent DNA this call remains unverified. Per germline, CDR1 LNHDA and CDR2 SQIVND (reference sequence). The length of the CDR3 is 16 residues. The CDR3 spells CASSLRRGGSSYEQYF.

By frequency, this clonotype is medium-sized (0.01 to 0.1%). This chain joins TRBV12-3 or TRBV12-4 and TRBJ2-3; TCRdb's D call of TRBD2 is untestable without DNA. The CDR3 length is 17 residues. CDR3 region: CASSLTSARVTSDTQYF.

The chain links TRBV6-1 to TRBJ2-7; as DNA is missing, the TRBD1 call by TCRdb cannot be tested. Per germline, CDR1 MNHNS and CDR2 SASEGT. The CDR3 sequence is 16 residues long. This chain's CDR3 is CASRPPPGQGHYEQYF.

The chain has TRBV5-4 and TRBJ2-5; TCRdb calls TRBD2, which cannot be checked without DNA. The CDR3 sequence is 13 residues long. CDR1 is SGHNT, CDR2 YYREEE, per germline (reference sequence). The CDR3 reads CASSSGTQETQYF. Combining the CDR3 with reference TRBV5-4 and TRBJ2-5 gives the whole variable domain ETGVTQSPTHLIKTRGQQVTLRCSSQSGHNTVSWYQQALGQGPQFIFQYYREEENGRGNFPPRFSGLQFPNYSSELNVNALELDDSALYLCASSSGTQETQYFGPGTRLLVL.

The chain combines TRBV6-1 with TRBJ2-5; TCRdb picks TRBD2, but there is no DNA to check that call. The CDR3 spans 15 residues. Germline lookup yields CDR1 MNHNS and CDR2 SASEGT. The CDR3 sequence is CASSDASGGAETQYF.

The chain has TRBV5-1 and TRBJ2-7; TCRdb's D call of TRBD1 is untestable without DNA. This CDR3 spans 14 amino acids. CDR1 and CDR2 from the germline V gene are SGHRS and YFSETQ. Here the CDR3 reads CASSGGTGPYEQYF.

According to its frequency, this clonotype is medium-sized (0.01 to 0.1%). This chain uses TRBV19 with TRBJ2-2. The germline V gene has CDR1 LNHDA and CDR2 SQIVND (reference sequence). The CDR3 is made up of 14 amino acids. CDR3 loop: CASSINPVTGELFF.

The rearrangement joins TRBV30 to TRBJ2-1; TCRdb outputs TRBD1, but without DNA this stays unchecked. Germline V gene sequence: CDR1 GTSNPN, CDR2 SVGIG (reference sequence). There are 15 residues in the CDR3. The CDR3 is CAWSRPRIINNEQFF.

V is TRBV30 and J is TRBJ2-7; TCRdb reports TRBD2, a call that lacks DNA to check it against. Germline V gives CDR1 GTSNPN, CDR2 SVGIG (reference sequence). The CDR3 contains 12 residues. The CDR3 protein is CAWSYRAGEQYF.

The CDR3 loop reads CASSFRRTSGRLNTQYF. The V gene is TRBV5-6, the J gene TRBJ2-3; the TRBD2 assignment by TCRdb is unverifiable without DNA. The germline V gene encodes CDR1 SGHDT and CDR2 YYEEEE. The CDR3 runs 17 residues. The full variable domain, in which reference TRBV5-6 and TRBJ2-3 provide the parts outside the CDR3, is DAGVTQSPTHLIKTRGQQVTLRCSPKSGHDTVSWYQQALGQGPQFIFQYYEEEERQRGNFPDRFSGHQFPNYSSELNVNALLLGDSALYLCASSFRRTSGRLNTQYFGPGTRLTVL.

This sequence joins TRBV19 and TRBJ1-5. Germline V gene lookup returns CDR1 LNHDA and CDR2 SQIVND (reference sequence). The CDR3 runs 12 residues. The CDR3 sequence is CASSIGVQPQHF. The variable domain in full, completed from reference TRBV19 and TRBJ1-5, reads DGGITQSPKYLFRKEGQNVTLSCEQNLNHDAMYWYRQDPGQGLRLIYYSQIVNDFQKGDIAEGYSVSREKKESFPLTVTSAQKNPTAFYLCASSIGVQPQHFGDGTRLSIL.

This rearrangement joins TRBV12-3 or TRBV12-4 to TRBJ2-2. This CDR3 region has 14 residues. The CDR3: CASSPRTYTGELFF.

The rearrangement joins TRBV19 to TRBJ2-1; absent DNA, TCRdb's TRBD1 call cannot be checked. Germline V gene sequence: CDR1 LNHDA, CDR2 SQIVND (reference sequence). The CDR3 consists of 15 residues. CDR3 sequence reads: CASRPLVGGAGEQFF.

This chain connects TRBV30 to TRBJ2-3; the D call from TCRdb, TRBD2, cannot be confirmed without DNA. Germline loops: CDR1 GTSNPN, CDR2 SVGIG (reference sequence). This CDR3 is built from 16 residues. The CDR3 protein is CAWSAIAGGPTDTQYF. Complete variable domain (other parts from reference TRBV30 and TRBJ2-3): SQTIHQWPATLVQPVGSPLSLECTVEGTSNPNLYWYRQAAGRGLQLLFYSVGIGQISSEVPQNLSASRPQDRQFILSSKKLLLSDSGFYLCAWSAIAGGPTDTQYFGPGTRLTVL.

This chain links TRBV5-1 with TRBJ2-1; TCRdb proposes TRBD1, but this gene call is untestable without DNA. The CDR3 is made up of 15 amino acids. Germline V gene data show CDR1 as SGHRS and CDR2 as YFSETQ. The CDR3: CASSLVQGAYNEQFF.

The V call is TRBV6-5, the J call TRBJ1-3; TCRdb's D gene call, TRBD1, goes unchecked for lack of DNA. Germline V gene data show CDR1 as MNHEY and CDR2 as SVGAGI. The CDR3 runs 14 residues. CDR3 sequence reads: CANSRGTGLNTIYF.

This clonotype ranks as medium-sized in terms of frequency. The chain joins TRBV12-3 or TRBV12-4 to TRBJ2-2. The CDR3 loop spans 18 amino acids. CDR3 sequence: CASSLRFIQTGNTGELFF.